This T cell receptor beta chain was identified in a study of T-cell reconstitution after alpha-beta-depleted transplantation in children. Molecular barcoding with unique molecular identifiers was used for the TCRbeta library. In TCRdb, the PCR reads were re-called with MiXCR into one record per CDR3 protein. The sample records approximately 150,000 distinct CDR3 sequences, roughly 9% being singletons. Whole-study findings and limits: Two months or so post-transplant, alpha-beta T cells reportedly derived from several hundred expanded graft clones. Several patients had high TCRbeta diversity at day 60; it came from surviving recipient T cells and thymic progenitors. A year post-transplant, T-cell counts and diversity derived mostly from newly produced T cells.

The CDR3 sequence is 15 residues long. Per germline, CDR1 MGHRA and CDR2 YSYEKL. The V gene lost 0 bases and the J gene lost 4 bases, with 11 bases spanning the gap. This clonotype showed up many times. Its antigen is unknown. The gene calls are TRBV4-1 and TRBJ2-3; D possibly corresponds to TRBD2 (5 bases). Material: PBMCs, mostly from graft donor cells, obtained 180 days after TCRalphabeta/CD19-depleted stem cell transplant. The TCR originated in a female patient younger than 10 who had a stem cell transplant for congenital amegakaryocytic thrombocytopenia, so the T cells may come from the graft donor. The CDR3: CASSQEGLAPDTQYF. As DNA, the CDR3 is TGCGCCAGCAGCCAAGAAGGGCTAGCCCCAGATACGCAGTATTTT.